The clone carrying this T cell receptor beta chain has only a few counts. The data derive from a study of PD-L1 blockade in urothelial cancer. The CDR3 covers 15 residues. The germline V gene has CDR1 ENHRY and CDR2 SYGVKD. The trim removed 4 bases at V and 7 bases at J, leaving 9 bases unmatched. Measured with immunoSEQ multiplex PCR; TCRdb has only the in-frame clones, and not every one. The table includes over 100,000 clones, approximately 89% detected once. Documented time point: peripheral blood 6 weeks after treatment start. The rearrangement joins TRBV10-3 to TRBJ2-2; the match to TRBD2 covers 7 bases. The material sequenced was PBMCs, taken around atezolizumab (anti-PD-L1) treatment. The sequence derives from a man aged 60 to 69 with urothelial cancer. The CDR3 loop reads CAISAGRETNGELFF. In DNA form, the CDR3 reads TGTGCCATCAGTGCAGGGCGGGAGACTAACGGGGAGCTGTTTTTT.